This T cell receptor (beta chain) was observed in a study of T cell responses to AZD1222 COVID-19 vaccine. Germline-derived CDR1 and CDR2 are SGHRS and YFSETQ. The CDR3 totals 13 residues. Between the trimmed V and J ends, which lost 0 bases and 5 bases, there was a span of 9 bases. Using immunoSEQ multiplex PCR, the repertoire was profiled, and TCRdb retains in-frame clones only, with some absent. The sample comprises around 140,000 clones, over 75% of which are singletons, and around 7.9% rests with the top ten. The chain links TRBV5-1 to TRBJ2-7, with D perhaps matching TRBD2 (5 bases). This material consisted of peripheral blood, taken 28 days after the second dose of the MenACWY control vaccine. The receptor comes from an adult who received the MenACWY meningococcal vaccine as a control. The DNA of the CDR3 is TGCGCCAGCAGCTTGGGAGGGTTCGACGAGCAGTACTTC. Its translation: CASSLGGFDEQYF.